The source of this TCR beta chain is a study of T and B cells in COVID-19 patients. In the study overall: Blood was sampled from COVID-19 patients who were either actively infected or recovered. The recovered patients had mostly mild to moderate COVID-19 with outpatient management. Regarding the study as a whole: No sequencing was yet done of CD4+, regulatory or CD8+ subsets, or of SARS-CoV-2-responsive or tetramer+ sorted cells.

J was trimmed by 5 bases and V by 4 bases; bases with no gene match: 8. This CDR3 is 15 amino acids long. The germline CDR1 and CDR2 sequences are KGHSH and LQKENI. Points on this clonotype: Antigen specificity is unknown.

Multiplex PCR with BIOMED2 TRB-A/B primer pools amplified TRB rearrangements. Each CDR3 protein is one row after TCRdb ran MiXCR on the multiplex PCR reads. The top ten hold about 1.7% of the sample, which has 20,000 to 30,000 distinct CDR3 sequences, about 30% seen once. TRB was amplified from around 250-500 ng of blood genomic DNA. The chain couples TRBV18 to TRBJ1-1; 9 nucleotides match TRBD1. The sample consisted of blood. The receptor's source is a human donor who had recovered from COVID-19. DNA for the CDR3: TGTGCCAGCTCACGAAACAGGGGGCAAGAGACTGAAGCTTTCTTT. Translated: CASSRNRGQETEAFF.